These T cell receptor beta chains were read from a single sample in a study of T-cell reconstitution after alpha-beta-depleted transplantation in children. One entry per CDR3 protein results from TCRdb running MiXCR on the PCR reads. Found here are around 700,000 distinct CDR3 sequences, around 12% of them singletons; the top ten hold 0.79%. Specimen: PBMCs, collected before TCRalphabeta/CD19-depleted stem cell transplant. The receptors come from a girl aged 2-9 years with congenital amegakaryocytic thrombocytopenia, due to receive a stem cell transplant. The CDR3 runs from the conserved cysteine through the conserved F or W. The D gene is left open where the match is weak. For some rows the clone size is stated as once, few or many, or as a class when expanded; others skip it.

clone_size j_call v_call d_call cdr3_aa cdr3_nt
few TRBJ2-7 TRBV27 TRBD2 CASSPGTSGVVYEQYF TGTGCCAGCAGTCCCGGGACTAGCGGGGTGGTCTACGAGCAGTACTTC
many TRBJ2-2 TRBV10-3 NA CAISGRNTGELFF TGTGCCATCAGTGGCCGGAACACCGGGGAGCTGTTTTTT
NA TRBJ2-2 TRBV5-1 TRBD2 CASSPSGRSLNTGELFF TGCGCCAGCAGCCCTAGCGGGAGAAGTTTGAACACCGGGGAGCTGTTTTTT
many TRBJ1-4 TRBV4-1 TRBD1 CASSRITGGGEKLFF TGCGCCAGCAGCCGAATCACAGGGGGAGGCGAAAAACTGTTTTTT
many TRBJ2-1 TRBV7-9 NA CASSPWASYNEQFF TGTGCCAGCAGCCCATGGGCCTCCTACAATGAGCAGTTCTTC
many TRBJ1-4 TRBV7-9 TRBD1 CASSQGQGAVFEKLFF TGTGCCAGCAGCCAAGGACAGGGGGCGGTGTTTGAAAAACTGTTTTTT
many TRBJ2-2 TRBV5-6 NA CASSADKVIAGELFF TGTGCCAGCAGCGCGGACAAGGTTATTGCCGGGGAGCTGTTTTTT
few TRBJ2-1 TRBV7-2 NA CASSFPLMNEQFF TGTGCCAGCAGCTTCCCACTTATGAATGAGCAGTTCTTC
NA TRBJ2-1 TRBV20-1 TRBD2 CSASRTSGRDEQFF TGCAGTGCTAGTCGGACTAGCGGGCGGGATGAGCAGTTCTTC
many TRBJ2-5 TRBV5-1 NA CASSPVTKETQYF TGCGCCAGCAGCCCAGTGACGAAAGAGACCCAGTACTTC
many TRBJ2-1 TRBV20-1 NA CSASDGTDVWHEQFF TGCAGTGCTAGTGACGGGACTGACGTTTGGCATGAGCAGTTCTTC
many TRBJ2-2 TRBV5-1 NA CASSLALTDNTGELFF TGCGCCAGCAGCTTGGCCCTGACAGACAACACCGGGGAGCTGTTTTTT
few TRBJ2-3 TRBV5-1 TRBD2 CASSLGLAGGRSTDTQYF TGCGCCAGCAGCCTGGGACTAGCGGGAGGCCGTAGCACAGATACGCAGTATTTT
NA TRBJ1-5 TRBV27 NA CATKRGGGGYSNQPQHF TGTGCCACCAAGCGGGGCGGCGGGGGGTATAGCAATCAGCCCCAGCATTTT
many TRBJ2-2 TRBV12-3/TRBV12-4 NA CASSPSPRARELFF TGTGCCAGCTCCCCGTCCCCCCGGGCAAGGGAGCTGTTTTTT
many TRBJ1-2 TRBV12-3/TRBV12-4 NA CASSSYTEYGYTF TGTGCCAGCAGCTCCTACACTGAGTATGGCTACACCTTC
NA TRBJ2-2 TRBV7-6 NA CASSEVGGELFF TGTGCCAGCAGTGAGGTGGGCGGGGAGCTGTTTTTT
few TRBJ2-5 TRBV29-1 TRBD1 CSMGRQGEETQYF TGCAGTATGGGACGGCAGGGGGAAGAGACCCAGTACTTC
few TRBJ2-2 TRBV10-3 NA CAISKGGPPETGELFF TGTGCCATCAGTAAAGGAGGACCCCCCGAAACCGGGGAGCTGTTTTTT
many TRBJ2-6 TRBV29-1 NA CSVSGFYSGANVLTF TGCAGCGTTTCAGGGTTCTACTCTGGGGCCAACGTCCTGACTTTC
few TRBJ2-1 TRBV11-2 TRBD2 CASSLTPSGTLNEQFF TGTGCCAGCAGCTTAACACCTAGCGGGACCTTGAATGAGCAGTTCTTC
many TRBJ1-1 TRBV29-1 NA CSLRTDPNTEAFF TGCAGCTTACGGACAGACCCAAACACTGAAGCTTTCTTT
many TRBJ1-1 TRBV29-1 NA CSVRKGSTEAFF TGCAGCGTGAGAAAGGGAAGCACTGAAGCTTTCTTT
NA TRBJ1-2 TRBV15 NA CATSRVEVEYGYTF TGTGCCACCAGCAGAGTTGAGGTTGAGTATGGCTACACCTTC
NA TRBJ2-7 TRBV11-1 TRBD2 CASSQGGLAGGALSYEQYF TGTGCCAGCAGTCAAGGGGGCCTAGCGGGAGGGGCTCTTTCCTACGAGCAGTACTTC
NA TRBJ2-5 TRBV3-1 NA CASSQVKKGGQKETQYF TGTGCCAGCAGCCAAGTAAAAAAGGGGGGACAAAAAGAGACCCAGTACTTC
NA TRBJ2-7 TRBV18 TRBD1 CASSPSNRGYEQYF TGTGCCAGCTCACCGAGTAACAGGGGGTACGAGCAGTACTTC
few TRBJ2-3 TRBV20-1 TRBD2 CSARAGAGTDTQYF TGCAGTGCTCGAGCGGGAGCCGGGACAGATACGCAGTATTTT
NA TRBJ2-3 TRBV11-1 TRBD2 CASSSLASGSTDTQYF TGTGCCAGCAGCTCCCTGGCTAGCGGGAGTACAGATACGCAGTATTTT
NA TRBJ2-7 TRBV30 NA CAWSGGEQYF TGTGCCTGGAGCGGGGGCGAGCAGTACTTC
many TRBJ1-1 TRBV27 NA CASSPYEGVNTEAFF TGTGCCAGCAGTCCCTACGAGGGGGTGAACACTGAAGCTTTCTTT
many TRBJ2-3 TRBV12-3/TRBV12-4 TRBD2 CASSHGLAGLSTDTQYF TGTGCCAGCAGTCACGGACTAGCGGGGCTAAGCACAGATACGCAGTATTTT
many TRBJ2-7 TRBV10-1 NA CASSERAGPREQYF TGCGCCAGCAGTGAGAGGGCAGGTCCCCGGGAGCAGTACTTC
few TRBJ1-5 TRBV6-5 NA CASSWRQPSSNQPQHF TGTGCCAGCAGTTGGCGACAGCCTAGTAGCAATCAGCCCCAGCATTTT
NA TRBJ1-4 TRBV7-8 NA CASSLDGVRKLFF TGTGCCAGCAGCCTAGACGGGGTGAGGAAACTGTTTTTT
few TRBJ2-1 TRBV7-6 NA CASSPRRANEQFF TGTGCCAGCAGCCCAAGACGGGCTAATGAGCAGTTCTTC
NA TRBJ2-7 TRBV18 NA CASSPTGVLYEQYF TGTGCCAGCTCACCTACGGGGGTTCTGTACGAGCAGTACTTC
many TRBJ2-1 TRBV2 NA CASSNFGGPYNEQFF TGTGCCAGCAGTAACTTCGGGGGACCCTACAATGAGCAGTTCTTC
once TRBJ2-5 TRBV20-1 NA CSANHRNQETQYF TGCAGTGCTAACCACAGAAACCAAGAGACCCAGTACTTC
NA TRBJ1-2 TRBV12-3/TRBV12-4 TRBD1 CASSFWGQGAFGYTF TGTGCCAGCAGTTTCTGGGGGCAGGGGGCCTTTGGCTACACCTTC
few TRBJ2-2 TRBV12-3/TRBV12-4 TRBD2 CASSPGKAGGIYTGELFF TGTGCCAGCAGTCCCGGAAAAGCGGGAGGTATTTACACCGGGGAGCTGTTTTTT